This T cell receptor beta chain was found in a study of blood T cell repertoires in COVID-19. Across the study: Acute and convalescent COVID-19 specimens originated in the United States, Italy and Spain. Nucleic acid was either cDNA or gDNA, and it came from T cells, B-cell-depleted T cells, or PBMCs.

V was clipped by 5 bases and J by 2 bases; unmatched bases: 3. This CDR3 comprises 16 residues. Germline V gene sequence: CDR1 KGHDR, CDR2 SFDVKD. Authors' methods: By means of reference gene primer amplification, nucleated cell counts were estimated. This table comes from immunoSEQ multiplex PCR, and its TCRdb copy is limited to in-frame clones, with some not included. The V and J calls and clone size are taken from that table; D and trimming were inferred from the DNA. This table has 37,000 or so clones, 85% to 90% appearing once. This chain uses TRBV24-1 with TRBJ2-3; 13 bases agree with TRBD2. This TCR derives from an older man with acute or convalescent COVID-19. The sample comprised peripheral blood. The CDR3 coding sequence is TGTGCCACCAGTGCCGGGACTAGCGGGGACACAGATACGCAGTATTTT. It encodes CATSAGTSGDTDTQYF.